This section outlines one T cell receptor (beta chain) sequence together with its context. CDR3 length: 17 amino acids. The V and J ends lost 1 base and 4 bases respectively, with 19 bases between them. Per germline, CDR1 SQVTM and CDR2 ANQGSEA. Time point: baseline pretreatment blood. Treatment of the sample: 15 Gy SBRT to primary tumor, nephrectomy 4 weeks later. The data stem from a study of radiation and T cells in renal cell carcinoma. Sequenced by immunoSEQ multiplex PCR; TCRdb stores in-frame clones only, minus some. Of 130,000 to 150,000 clones listed, over 75% were seen once; the top ten hold 12%.

The sequence was obtained from a woman aged 45 to 65 with renal cell carcinoma. This specimen consisted of blood, obtained from a patient whose treatment included radiotherapy and nephrectomy. The J gene is TRBJ2-2, the V gene TRBV29-1, with a tentative D call TRBD2 (6 bases). CDR3 nucleotide sequence: TGCAGCGTTGAAGGGAACTCAGGGACTTTAGGCACCGGGGAGCTGTTTTTT. This gives the protein CSVEGNSGTLGTGELFF.